The 22 T cell receptor beta chains below come from one sample, sequenced in a study of blood T cell repertoires in COVID-19. The assay was immunoSEQ multiplex PCR, and TCRdb's table has in-frame clones only and misses some. Among about 380,000 clones, approximately 80% were seen once, and the ten largest hold around 1%. The sample taken for sequencing was peripheral blood. The receptors were gathered from a human donor with acute or convalescent COVID-19. The donor label of this sample is uncertain.

The chain combines TRBV30 with TRBJ2-7; 12 bases map to TRBD2. The trim removed 0 bases at V and 5 bases at J, leaving 8 bases unmatched. The germline CDR1 and CDR2 sequences are GTSNPN and SVGIG (reference sequence). This CDR3 is 16 amino acids long. The CDR3 region is CAWSVSSGRARDEQYF. In nucleotides, the CDR3 is TGTGCCTGGAGTGTCTCTAGCGGGAGGGCCCGGGACGAGCAGTACTTC.

The V and J genes are TRBV9 and TRBJ1-4; TRBD1 aligns across 10 bases. Germline loops: CDR1 SGDLS, CDR2 YYNGEE. Trimming cost V 4 bases and J 0 bases; bases outside gene matches: 6. The CDR3 spans 17 residues. In DNA, the CDR3 is TGTGCCAGCAGCCCCCCTGGGACAGGGGCAACTAATGAAAAACTGTTTTTT. Residues: CASSPPGTGATNEKLFF. Together with reference TRBV9 and TRBJ1-4, the CDR3 gives the full variable domain: DSGVTQTPKHLITATGQRVTLRCSPRSGDLSVYWYQQSLDQGLQFLIQYYNGEERAKGNILERFSAQQFPDLHSELNLSSLELGDSALYFCASSPPGTGATNEKLFFGSGTQLSVL.

The chain joins TRBV5-1 to TRBJ2-7, with TRBD2 as a possible D gene (6 bases). This CDR3 spans 13 amino acids. The V end lost 2 bases, the J end lost 2 bases, and 8 bases lay between the germline ends. Per the germline V gene, CDR1 is SGHRS and CDR2 is YFSETQ. CDR3 amino acids: CASSLGGPYEQYF. CDR3 nucleotides: TGCGCCAGCAGCTTAGGAGGGCCCTACGAGCAGTACTTC.

This clone was observed once. The chain employs TRBV23-1 and TRBJ2-1, with 10 bases that match TRBD2. TRBV23-1 is an ORF, with its function uncertain. The CDR3 sequence is 19 residues long. The trim removed 7 bases at V and 3 bases at J, leaving 18 bases unmatched. The CDR3 nucleotides are TGCGCCAGCATGGTAACTAGCGGGACGTCCCACGCGAACTACAATGAGCAGTTCTTC. Its translation is CASMVTSGTSHANYNEQFF.

The chain uses TRBV27 and TRBJ1-2; 7 nucleotides align to TRBD1. Germline V gene sequence: CDR1 MNHEY, CDR2 SMNVEV (reference sequence). Losses at the gene ends were 5 bases for V and 7 bases for J; bases not matched to a gene: 13. The CDR3 contains 15 residues. CDR3 bases: TGTGCCAGCAGTAGAGAGGCGACAGGGCATTCTGGCTACACCTTC. Encoded protein: CASSREATGHSGYTF.

This chain links TRBV5-1 with TRBJ1-5, with D tentatively TRBD1 (5 bases). The CDR3 has 15 amino acids. Germline V CDR1 and CDR2: SGHRS, YFSETQ. V lost 4 bases, J lost 0 bases, and 11 bases lay in between. CDR3 sequence reads: CASSLGHNSNQPQHF. In DNA, the CDR3 is TGCGCCAGCAGCCTAGGACACAATAGCAATCAGCCCCAGCATTTT.

V usage is TRBV25-1 and J usage is TRBJ2-5; perhaps TRBD2 as D (5 bases). This CDR3 region has 14 residues. V lost 3 bases to trimming and J lost 5 bases, with 13 bases between them. Germline-derived CDR1 and CDR2 are MGHDK and SYGVNS. Here the CDR3 DNA reads TGTGCCAGCAGTGATCTCGGCCCGGGGGAGACCCAGTACTTC. This codes for CASSDLGPGETQYF.

The rearrangement joins TRBV7-7 to TRBJ2-7; D is uncertain. This CDR3 region has 18 residues. Trimming cost V 5 bases and J 3 bases, with 26 bases left between them. The germline CDR1 and CDR2 sequences are SSHAT and FNYEAQ (reference sequence). CDR3 nucleotide sequence: TGTGCCAGCAGCACCCCTACAAGGCGAAGCCTCCCGGGCTACGAGCAGTACTTC. It encodes CASSTPTRRSLPGYEQYF.

The rearrangement uses TRBV30 and TRBJ2-1; 15 positions match TRBD2. The CDR3 totals 16 residues. V shed 5 bases, J shed 8 bases, and the junction held 10 bases outside the gene matches. Germline loops: CDR1 GTSNPN, CDR2 SVGIG (reference sequence). The CDR3 coding sequence is TGTGCCTGGGGCCGACGGACTAGCGGGAGGGCCGATGAGCAGTTCTTC. This encodes CAWGRRTSGRADEQFF.

The sample holds a few counts of this clone. The J gene is TRBJ1-5, the V gene TRBV5-8; 9 positions agree with TRBD1. CDR3 size: 16 residues. The J segment lost 6 bases and the V segment lost 0 bases, leaving 7 bases of the junction unmatched. Germline CDR1 and CDR2: SGHTS and YDEGEE. The DNA of the CDR3 is TGTGCCAGCAGCTTGGAACAGGGGGCGCAGGGTCAGCCCCAGCATTTT. Its translation is CASSLEQGAQGQPQHF.

The chain is built from TRBV6-5 and TRBJ1-2; D uncertain. Germline loops: CDR1 MNHEY, CDR2 SVGAGI. The CDR3 loop spans 13 amino acids. Deletions cut 7 bases from V and 3 bases from J, with 12 bases between. The CDR3 DNA reads TGTGCCAGCAACTTCGACGGAGACTATGGCTACACCTTC. It specifies CASNFDGDYGYTF.

This clone was detected only once. This chain links TRBV4-1 with TRBJ1-5, with TRBD1 identical over 7 bases. The CDR3 runs 15 residues. V lost 1 base to trimming and J lost 11 bases; unmatched junction nucleotides: 11. CDR1 and CDR2 from the germline V gene are MGHRA and YSYEKL. In nucleotides, the CDR3 is TGCGCCAGCAGCCAAGCGGCGGGGACAGACCCTACCCAGCATTTT. Translated, it gives CASSQAAGTDPTQHF.

The CDR3 loop reads CASSYGTGALNTEAFF. The CDR3 region has the DNA TGTGCCAGCAGTTACGGGACAGGGGCGTTGAACACTGAAGCTTTCTTT. The V call is TRBV6-5, the J call TRBJ1-1; 10 positions match TRBD1. This CDR3 has 16 residues. Germline V CDR1 and CDR2: MNHEY, SVGAGI. With 2 bases clipped from V and 0 bases from J, the junction kept 3 bases outside the gene matches.

Only a few counts were recorded for this clone. This CDR3 is CACGGRVNEQFF. CDR3 coding DNA: TGTGCGTGCGGGGGGAGGGTCAATGAGCAGTTCTTC. The chain links TRBV30 to TRBJ2-1; 8 nucleotides line up with TRBD2. The length of the CDR3 is 12 residues. Germline loops: CDR1 GTSNPN, CDR2 SVGIG (reference sequence).

The chain couples TRBV19 to TRBJ1-1; 8 bases align to TRBD1. The CDR3 covers 14 residues. The J segment lost 5 bases and the V segment lost 4 bases, leaving 6 bases of the junction unmatched. CDR1 LNHDA and CDR2 SQIVND come from the germline V gene (reference sequence). CDR3 protein: CASSTYTGGTEAFF. The CDR3 coding sequence is TGTGCCAGTAGTACATACACAGGGGGGACTGAAGCTTTCTTT.

The chain uses TRBV6-6 and TRBJ1-4, with D possibly matching TRBD1 (5 bases). Germline CDR1 is MNHNY and CDR2 is SVGAGI (reference sequence). Trimming removed 8 bases from V and 0 bases from J, with 10 bases in between. This CDR3 has 14 residues. CDR3 nucleotides: TGTGCCAGCGGGGCAGGGACAACTAATGAAAAACTGTTTTTT. Residues: CASGAGTTNEKLFF.

V and J are TRBV5-8 and TRBJ1-4; D gene uncertain. The CDR3 has 16 residues. Trimming removed 3 bases from V and 1 base from J, with 13 bases in between. CDR1 SGHTS and CDR2 YDEGEE come from the germline V gene. The CDR3 nucleotides are TGTGCCAGCAGCTCCGAGGTCGGGAGAACTAATGAAAAACTGTTTTTT. Its protein product is CASSSEVGRTNEKLFF.

The chain links TRBV18 to TRBJ1-1; D remains unclear. Germline CDR1 is KGHSH and CDR2 is LQKENI. CDR3 size: 16 residues. Trimming took off 0 bases at V and 7 bases at J, with 18 bases between the two ends. The CDR3 protein is CASSPPGGRTKYEAFF. CDR3 DNA: TGTGCCAGCTCACCACCGGGAGGACGCACGAAGTATGAAGCTTTCTTT. Complete variable domain (other parts from reference TRBV18 and TRBJ1-1): NAGVMQNPRHLVRRRGQEARLRCSPMKGHSHVYWYRQLPEEGLKFMVYLQKENIIDESGMPKERFSAEFPKEGPSILRIQQVVRGDSAAYFCASSPPGGRTKYEAFFGQGTRLTVV.

The chain carries TRBV7-9 and TRBJ2-1, with TRBD2 matching 8 bases. Losses at the gene ends were 4 bases for V and 10 bases for J; bases not matched to a gene: 12. CDR3 length: 15 amino acids. From germline, CDR1 is SEHNR and CDR2 FQNEAQ (reference sequence). The CDR3 DNA is TGTGCCAGCAGCTACGGGACTAGTTCTCTCGGGGAGCAGTTCTTC. Translation: CASSYGTSSLGEQFF. The entire variable domain, with the rest obtained from reference TRBV7-9 and TRBJ2-1, is as follows: DTGVSQNPRHKITKRGQNVTFRCDPISEHNRLYWYRQTLGQGPEFLTYFQNEAQLEKSRLLSDRFSAERPKGSFSTLEIQRTEQGDSAMYLCASSYGTSSLGEQFFGPGTRLTVL.

Worth noting for this clone: This CDR3 is also generated by other DNA sequences in the sample. The rearrangement joins TRBV12-3 or TRBV12-4 to TRBJ1-1; D call uncertain. The CDR3 has 13 residues. V was cut by 1 base and J by 1 base, with 4 bases left in between. In DNA, the CDR3 is TGTGCCAGCAGTTTAGGCGGGAACACTGAAGCTTTCTTT. Amino acid sequence: CASSLGGNTEAFF.

The J gene is TRBJ1-5, the V gene TRBV3-1 (or the pseudogene TRBV3-2); D is undetermined. V lost 0 bases and J lost 3, with 6 bases in between. Germline V gene lookup returns CDR1 LGHDT and CDR2 YNNKEL (reference sequence). There are 14 residues in the CDR3. CDR3 sequence reads: CASSQDRSNQPQHF. DNA of the CDR3: TGTGCCAGCAGCCAAGATCGTTCCAATCAGCCCCAGCATTTT.

V gene TRBV23-1 combines with J gene TRBJ2-5, with TRBD1 matching over 7 bases. TRBV23-1 is identified as an open reading frame with a role that is uncertain. J lost 8 bases, V lost 2 bases, and 14 bases had no gene match. There are 16 residues in the CDR3. The CDR3 DNA reads as TGCGCCAGCAGTCAAACAGGGGCCCCCCCTGTGTTAACCCAGTACTTC. This encodes CASSQTGAPPVLTQYF.